This TCR beta chain was sequenced in a study of T cell responses to AZD1222 COVID-19 vaccine. Across the whole study: Pooling was applied to second doses at about 4 or about 12 weeks.

The method was immunoSEQ multiplex PCR; TCRdb's version includes in-frame clones alone and lacks a portion of them. This table holds approximately 74,000 clones, 80% to 85% found once. On this clone: Its antigen is unknown.

General study points: Mostly white British, mostly female donors; authors suggested clonal diversity may be underestimated. Rises in breadth and depth of Spike-specific TCRs came after two AZD1222 doses. Of spike-specific TCRs, nearly half reportedly target regions left unmutated in variants.

This CDR3 contains 14 residues. Germline V gives CDR1 SGHTA, CDR2 FQGNSA. Trimming removed 3 bases from V and 1 base from J, with 9 bases in between. Sequenced here: peripheral blood, sampled on day 0 of AZD1222 vaccination. This chain connects TRBV7-2 to TRBJ1-2; no clear D. The clonotype was recovered from an adult in good health. CDR3: CASSFDKLNYGYTF. The CDR3 nucleotides read TGTGCCAGCAGCTTCGACAAGCTTAACTATGGCTACACCTTC. Filled out from reference TRBV7-2 and TRBJ1-2, the complete variable domain reads GAGVSQSPSNKVTEKGKDVELRCDPISGHTALYWYRQSLGQGLEFLIYFQGNSAPDKSGLPSDRFSAERTGGSVSTLTIQRTQQEDSAVYLCASSFDKLNYGYTFGSGTRLTVV.